The next 19 T cell receptor beta chains were all read from a single sample in a study of monozygotic twins with inflammatory bowel disease. TCRdb processed the 5' RACE reads again and assigns one entry to each CDR3 protein, with no DNA. In all, the sample yields under 350,000 distinct CDR3 sequences. The sequenced sample was blood. All receptors come from a human donor with ulcerative colitis or Crohn's disease, or a healthy co-twin of an affected twin (not recorded which).

This chain links TRBV7-2 with TRBJ2-5. The CDR3 extends over 14 amino acids. From germline, CDR1 is SGHTA and CDR2 FQGNSA. This CDR3 is CASSLASLQETQYF.

The chain is built from TRBV6-5 and TRBJ2-2; TCRdb proposes TRBD1, but this gene call is untestable without DNA. Looked up from germline, CDR1 is MNHEY and CDR2 is SVGAGI. CDR3 size: 17 residues. CDR3: CASSYLHRGPNTGELFF.

The chain joins TRBV10-3 to TRBJ2-7; TCRdb designates TRBD1, a call that cannot be tested without DNA. Germline CDR1 reads ENHRY; CDR2 reads SYGVKD. CDR3 size: 12 residues. This CDR3 reads CAIAQGGYEQYF.

The chain joins TRBV24-1 to TRBJ1-5; TCRdb's D gene call, TRBD1, goes unchecked for lack of DNA. The CDR3 has 14 amino acids. Per the germline V gene, CDR1 is KGHDR and CDR2 is SFDVKD. The CDR3 loop is CATSDPRGVEPQHF.

The rearrangement joins TRBV12-3 or TRBV12-4 to TRBJ1-3; with no DNA, the TCRdb D assignment of TRBD1 cannot be verified. The CDR3 totals 16 residues. The CDR3 region is CASTHFLTGIGNTIYF.

V is TRBV27 and J is TRBJ2-7; TCRdb gives TRBD2 as the D gene, but with no DNA this cannot be confirmed. The CDR3 runs 17 residues. Germline V gene sequence: CDR1 MNHEY, CDR2 SMNVEV (reference sequence). The chain's CDR3 is CASSHLGSRAVPYEQYF.

V is TRBV5-1 and J is TRBJ2-1; the TCRdb D gene call, TRBD2, has no DNA to confirm it. The germline gives CDR1 SGHRS, CDR2 YFSETQ. The CDR3 extends over 18 amino acids. Here the CDR3 reads CASSRTSGTSIFYNEQFF.

The chain is built from TRBV7-9 and TRBJ2-1; TCRdb picks TRBD2, but there is no DNA to check that call. Germline loops: CDR1 SEHNR, CDR2 FQNEAQ (reference sequence). The CDR3 spans 15 residues. This CDR3 is CASSKPGGKYNEQFF. The whole variable domain, filled in from reference TRBV7-9 and TRBJ2-1, reads DTGVSQNPRHKITKRGQNVTFRCDPISEHNRLYWYRQTLGQGPEFLTYFQNEAQLEKSRLLSDRFSAERPKGSFSTLEIQRTEQGDSAMYLCASSKPGGKYNEQFFGPGTRLTVL.

The CDR3 loop is CASSTLNRGRGGYTF. This chain links TRBV7-2 with TRBJ1-2; TCRdb selects TRBD1, and the lack of DNA leaves this call unchecked. From germline, CDR1 is SGHTA and CDR2 FQGNSA. This CDR3 is built from 15 residues.

The chain employs TRBV4-3 and TRBJ1-6. The CDR3 has 17 amino acids. Germline lookup yields CDR1 LGHNA and CDR2 YSLEER. The CDR3 protein is CASSQGAGTNNNSPLHF.

This sequence joins TRBV5-1 and TRBJ2-1; the TCRdb call, TRBD2, lacks DNA for checking. CDR1 is SGHRS, CDR2 YFSETQ, per germline. This CDR3 spans 15 amino acids. CDR3 sequence: CASSLLSGSYNEQFF.

V usage is TRBV7-8 and J usage is TRBJ1-5; with no DNA, the TCRdb D assignment of TRBD1 cannot be verified. The CDR3 length is 16 residues. Germline V gene data show CDR1 as SGHVS and CDR2 as FQNEAQ. The CDR3 protein is CASSLSQGYSNQPQHF.

This chain uses TRBV12-3 or TRBV12-4 with TRBJ2-3; TCRdb names TRBD2, which stays unverified in the absence of DNA. The CDR3 has 14 amino acids. The CDR3: CASRPSGITDTQYF.

The J gene is TRBJ2-7, the V gene TRBV27; TCRdb proposes TRBD2, but this gene call is untestable without DNA. This CDR3 contains 15 residues. In germline, CDR1 is MNHEY, CDR2 SMNVEV (reference sequence). CDR3 region: CASSLSLAGGYEQYF.

The chain is built from TRBV7-2 and TRBJ2-3; absent DNA, TCRdb's TRBD2 call cannot be checked. CDR3 length: 16 residues. Germline V gene lookup returns CDR1 SGHTA and CDR2 FQGNSA. CDR3 region: CASSRTSGRGSDTQYF.

The J gene is TRBJ2-3, the V gene TRBV24-1; TCRdb designates TRBD2, a call that cannot be tested without DNA. Germline assignment: CDR1 KGHDR and CDR2 SFDVKD. This CDR3 is built from 14 residues. CDR3 in amino acids: CATAEGRGTDTQYF.

This sequence joins TRBV7-9 and TRBJ2-2; TCRdb's D call, TRBD1, is unchecked because there is no DNA. Germline values: CDR1 SEHNR, CDR2 FQNEAQ (reference sequence). The CDR3 is made up of 16 amino acids. This CDR3 reads CASTHNRGRRTGELFF.

The rearrangement joins TRBV20-1 to TRBJ2-5; TCRdb designates TRBD2, a call that cannot be tested without DNA. The germline V gene encodes CDR1 DFQATT and CDR2 SNEGSKA (reference sequence). CDR3 size: 13 residues. This chain's CDR3 is CSTVTGGQETQYF.

The rearrangement uses TRBV18 and TRBJ1-4. The CDR3 is 15 residues long. The germline V gene has CDR1 KGHSH and CDR2 LQKENI. The CDR3 is CASSPDRATNEKLFF.